This T cell receptor (beta chain) was identified during a study of blood T cell repertoires in COVID-19 (dated by TCRdb to about 2020). Notes on the research overall: Samples covering the acute and convalescent phases of COVID-19 were provided by collaborators in the United States, Italy and Spain. The material from the prospective study consisted of cDNA or gDNA derived from T cells, B-cell-depleted T cells, or PBMCs. The dataset comprised deeply sampled blood TCRbeta repertoires from subjects exposed to, actively infected with, or recovered from COVID-19. The repertoires were released in a freely available public database intended as a resource for research on the immune response to SARS-CoV-2. The samples were drawn from two sources: the first 160 participants of the ongoing ImmuneRACE study, and 1,200 or so subjects contributed by 6 global collaborators. Nearly every sample came with metadata listing a de-identified subject ID, COVID-19 status, age in years and sex. Where HLA class I and class II types were available, the types were taken from metadata supplied by the sample provider, not from assay-based typing. Results and caveats for the whole study, not just this receptor: The quantity of clinical and demographic metadata differed by source and by participant and was supplied without curation.

V trim: 6 bases; J trim: 8 bases; unmatched bases: 8. CDR1 and CDR2 are drawn from the germline V gene: MNHEY, SVGAGI. Measured from the cysteine to the phenylalanine, the CDR3 is 13 residues long. CDR3 DNA only is kept here, 39 bases in frame from base 1. Collaborating institutions collected whole blood in K2EDTA tubes following their own protocols. For TCRbeta analysis, collaborators shipped samples as frozen whole blood, isolated PBMCs, or DNA extracted from either of those sample types. About this clone itself: Its specific antigen is unknown. Base qualities are not recorded, but no much larger clone differs from it by a single base.

TCRbeta CDR3 regions were amplified from genomic DNA using the immunoSEQ Assay, a bias-controlled multiplex PCR. As for how the authors treated the data: Within the assay, amplification of reference gene primers was used to estimate how many nucleated cells each sample contained. To quantify the absolute abundance of each unique TCRbeta CDR3 rearrangement, sequence reads were collapsed and filtered. For each sample, productive Simpson clonality was calculated as the square root of Simpson's diversity index over productive rearrangements. The clones in this table, taken by TCRdb from immuneACCESS, are in-frame only. Not every clone is retained; where verified, under half of the shortfall comes from an unresolved V gene, and the cause of the rest is unknown. V and J calls plus clone size are reproduced from that table; the DNA served to infer D and trimming. The table for this sample lists tens of thousands of clones; around 90% of them were counted only once. Together, the top ten hold around 5% of the sample.

The chain employs TRBV6-5 and TRBJ1-2; TRBD1 agrees with 8 junctional bases. Sequencing input: peripheral blood. The receptor was derived from a woman aged 80 or over with active COVID-19. The CDR3 in this case is CASRTGQGRGYTF. The bases read TGTGCCAGCAGAACAGGACAGGGTCGAGGCTACACCTTC.